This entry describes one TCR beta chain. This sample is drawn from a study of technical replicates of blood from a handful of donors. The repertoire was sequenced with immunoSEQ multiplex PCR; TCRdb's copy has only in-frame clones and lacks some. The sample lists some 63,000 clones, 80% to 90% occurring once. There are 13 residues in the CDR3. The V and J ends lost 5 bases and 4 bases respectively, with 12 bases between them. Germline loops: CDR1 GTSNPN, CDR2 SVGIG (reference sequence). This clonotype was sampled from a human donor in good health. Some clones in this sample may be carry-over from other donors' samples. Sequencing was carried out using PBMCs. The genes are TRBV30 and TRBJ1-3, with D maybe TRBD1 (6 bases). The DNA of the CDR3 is TGTGCCTGGGGTAGACAGGCGGGAAACACCATATATTTT. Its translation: CAWGRQAGNTIYF.